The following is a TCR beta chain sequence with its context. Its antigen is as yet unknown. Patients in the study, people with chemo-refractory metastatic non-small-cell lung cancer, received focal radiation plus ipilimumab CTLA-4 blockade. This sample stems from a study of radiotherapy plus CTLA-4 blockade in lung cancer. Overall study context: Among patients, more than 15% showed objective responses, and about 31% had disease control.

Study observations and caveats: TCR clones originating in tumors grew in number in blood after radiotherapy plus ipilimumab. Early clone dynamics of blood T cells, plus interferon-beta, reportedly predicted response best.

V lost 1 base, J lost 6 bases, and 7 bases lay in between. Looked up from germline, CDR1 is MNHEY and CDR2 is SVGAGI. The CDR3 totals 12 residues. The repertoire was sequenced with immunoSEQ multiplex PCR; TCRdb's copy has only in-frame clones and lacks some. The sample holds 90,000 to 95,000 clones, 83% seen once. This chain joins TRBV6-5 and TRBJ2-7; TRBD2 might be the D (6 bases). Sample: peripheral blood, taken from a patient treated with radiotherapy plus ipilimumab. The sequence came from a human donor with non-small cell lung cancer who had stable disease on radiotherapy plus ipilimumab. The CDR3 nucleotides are TGTGCCAGCAGTTACTGGGGAGGCGAGCAGTACTTC. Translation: CASSYWGGEQYF.